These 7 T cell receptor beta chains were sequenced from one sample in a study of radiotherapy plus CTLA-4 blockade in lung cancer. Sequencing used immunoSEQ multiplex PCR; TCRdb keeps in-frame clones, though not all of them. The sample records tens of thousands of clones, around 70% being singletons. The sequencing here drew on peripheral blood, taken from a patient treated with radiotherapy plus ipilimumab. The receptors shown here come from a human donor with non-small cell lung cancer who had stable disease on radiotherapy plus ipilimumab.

CDR3 loop: CASWTDYNEQFF. The CDR3 DNA reads as TGTGCCAGCTGGACAGACTACAATGAGCAGTTCTTC. The chain combines TRBV6-5 with TRBJ2-1; possibly TRBD1 for D (6 bases). Germline V gene lookup returns CDR1 MNHEY and CDR2 SVGAGI. The CDR3 totals 12 residues. V dropped 8 bases and J dropped 3 bases, with 8 bases sitting between them.

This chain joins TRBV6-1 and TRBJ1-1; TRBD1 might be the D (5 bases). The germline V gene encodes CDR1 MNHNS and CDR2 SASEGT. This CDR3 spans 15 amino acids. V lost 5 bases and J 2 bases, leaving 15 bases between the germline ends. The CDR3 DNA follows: TGTGCCAGCAGTCGTACGAACAGGCTTAACACTGAAGCTTTCTTT. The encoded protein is CASSRTNRLNTEAFF.

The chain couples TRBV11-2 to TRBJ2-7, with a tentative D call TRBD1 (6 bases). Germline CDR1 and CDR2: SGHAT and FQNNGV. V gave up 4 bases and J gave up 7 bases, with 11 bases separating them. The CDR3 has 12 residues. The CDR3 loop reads CASSSAGAEQYF. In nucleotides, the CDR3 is TGTGCCAGCAGCTCGGCAGGGGCTGAGCAGTACTTC.

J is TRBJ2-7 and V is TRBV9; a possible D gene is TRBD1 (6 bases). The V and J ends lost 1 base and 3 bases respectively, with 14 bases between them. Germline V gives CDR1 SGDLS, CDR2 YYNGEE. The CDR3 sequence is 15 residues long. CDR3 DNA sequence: TGTGCCAGCAGCGTATCTTCAGGGGCCTACTACGAGCAGTACTTC. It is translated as CASSVSSGAYYEQYF.

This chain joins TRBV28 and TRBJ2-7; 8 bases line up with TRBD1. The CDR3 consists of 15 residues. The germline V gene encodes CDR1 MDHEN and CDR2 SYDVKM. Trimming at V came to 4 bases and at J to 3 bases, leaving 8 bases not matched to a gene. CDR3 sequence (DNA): TGTGCCAGCAGTTCGTCGACAGGGGTATTCTACGAGCAGTACTTC. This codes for CASSSSTGVFYEQYF.

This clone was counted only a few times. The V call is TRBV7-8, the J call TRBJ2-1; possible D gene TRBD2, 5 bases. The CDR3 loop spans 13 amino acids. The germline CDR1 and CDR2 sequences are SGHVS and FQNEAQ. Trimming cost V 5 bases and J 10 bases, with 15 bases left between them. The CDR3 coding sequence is TGTGCCAGCAGCCGGGGAGTACTTGAGGAGCAGTTCTTC. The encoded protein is CASSRGVLEEQFF.

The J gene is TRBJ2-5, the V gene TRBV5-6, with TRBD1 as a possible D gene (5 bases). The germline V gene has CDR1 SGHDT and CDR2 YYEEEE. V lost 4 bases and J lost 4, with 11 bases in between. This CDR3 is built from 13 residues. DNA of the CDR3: TGTGCCAGCAGCCAGGGTCGTCGAGAGACCCAGTACTTC. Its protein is CASSQGRRETQYF.